The T cell receptor (beta chain) under discussion was sequenced for a study of blood T cell repertoires in COVID-19. Study details: COVID-19 samples, acute and convalescent, were from the United States, Italy and Spain. T cells, B-cell-depleted T cells, or PBMCs provided the cDNA or gDNA that served as material.

V lost 4 bases and J lost 7; bases outside the gene matches: 19. This CDR3 is built from 18 residues. Germline CDR1 SGHDT, CDR2 YYEEEE. In the original analysis: Reference gene primers were amplified, and this amplification served to estimate nucleated cell counts. TCRdb's table, derived via immunoSEQ multiplex PCR, lists solely in-frame clones and lacks some. From that table come the V and J calls and clone size; the DNA was used to work out D and trimming. Of a few hundred thousand clones listed, nearly 90% are singletons. The sequence came from a woman aged 40 to 50 who had recovered from COVID-19. Sequencing was performed on peripheral blood. The V and J genes are TRBV5-6 and TRBJ2-2; 7 positions agree with TRBD1. The DNA for the CDR3 is TGTGCCAGCAGCCTGGAATTGACAGGGTACGAACCATTCGGGGAGCTGTTTTTT. As protein: CASSLELTGYEPFGELFF.